Below, 9 T cell receptor beta chains from the same sample are listed, as sequenced in a study of identifying expanded T cells in peripheral blood. Here immunoSEQ multiplex PCR was the method, and the copy in TCRdb shows in-frame clones only, minus some. This table holds 95,000 or so clones, approximately 83% found once. Sequences were obtained from blood. The receptors originated from a person between 18 and 69 years old in good health.

V and J are TRBV7-9 and TRBJ1-6; D possibly corresponds to TRBD1 (6 bases). The CDR3 contains 17 residues. The V gene's germline CDR1 is SEHNR and CDR2 FQNEAQ (reference sequence). V was shortened by 8 bases and J by 10 bases, with 27 bases between the two germline ends. Written as DNA, the CDR3 is TGTGCCAGCGACGCAGATTATGCCGGGACATCCAGCTCACCCCTCCACTTT. It specifies CASDADYAGTSSSPLHF. Variable domain in full (rest from reference TRBV7-9 and TRBJ1-6): DTGVSQNPRHKITKRGQNVTFRCDPISEHNRLYWYRQTLGQGPEFLTYFQNEAQLEKSRLLSDRFSAERPKGSFSTLEIQRTEQGDSAMYLCASDADYAGTSSSPLHFGNGTRLTVT.

The genes are TRBV4-1 and TRBJ2-7; D is perhaps TRBD1 or TRBD2 (5 bases each). The V end lost 0 bases, the J end lost 4 bases, and 13 bases lay between the germline ends. Germline V lookup: CDR1 MGHRA, CDR2 YSYEKL. This CDR3 comprises 15 residues. The CDR3 nucleotides are TGCGCCAGCAGCCAAGATGGGACCTACCAATACGAGCAGTACTTC. Its protein product is CASSQDGTYQYEQYF.

The chain carries TRBV11-2 and TRBJ2-7, with D maybe TRBD2 (6 bases). Germline CDR1 and CDR2: SGHAT and FQNNGV. Trimming pared 2 bases from V and 3 bases from J, leaving 17 bases between. The CDR3 length is 16 residues. CDR3 region: CASSLSGDHRIYEQYF. The CDR3 nucleotides are TGTGCCAGCAGCTTATCGGGGGACCATAGAATCTACGAGCAGTACTTC.

This clone appeared a few times. The J gene is TRBJ1-6, the V gene TRBV7-9, with D possibly matching TRBD1 (5 bases). Trimming pared 5 bases from V and 10 bases from J, leaving 24 bases between. Germline assignment: CDR1 SEHNR and CDR2 FQNEAQ (reference sequence). The CDR3 has 17 amino acids. CDR3: CASSQVSERQGGSPLHF. In DNA form, the CDR3 reads TGTGCCAGCAGCCAGGTATCGGAGCGGCAGGGAGGCTCACCCCTCCACTTT.

The V call is TRBV4-1, the J call TRBJ1-2; unclear D gene. This CDR3 spans 15 amino acids. The germline V and J ends were trimmed by 3 bases and 0 bases, with 11 bases remaining between them. Germline V gene data show CDR1 as MGHRA and CDR2 as YSYEKL. DNA for the CDR3: TGCGCCAGCAGCCACGGTGTGCTCTCTAACTATGGCTACACCTTC. Protein: CASSHGVLSNYGYTF.

This clone was seen a few times. The chain recombines TRBV7-3 with TRBJ2-1, with 8 bases fitting TRBD1. Germline CDR1 is SGHTA and CDR2 is FQGTGA. This CDR3 is built from 13 residues. V lost 5 bases, J lost 10 bases, and 7 bases stayed unmatched. CDR3 in DNA: TGTGCCAGCAGCGACAGACAGGGGCGGGAGCAGTTCTTC. Protein: CASSDRQGREQFF.

This chain joins TRBV6-1 and TRBJ2-7; D possibly uses TRBD1 or TRBD2 (5 bases each). Germline CDR1 MNHNS, CDR2 SASEGT. V was trimmed by 2 bases and J by 4 bases, leaving 15 bases between them. The CDR3 length is 15 residues. CDR3 loop: CASSESGRAGYEQYF. DNA for the CDR3: TGTGCCAGCAGTGAATCAGGGCGGGCGGGTTACGAGCAGTACTTC.

V gene TRBV2 combines with J gene TRBJ2-1; no definite D call. Germline assignment: CDR1 SNHLY and CDR2 FYNNEI. There are 16 residues in the CDR3. Deletions cut 3 bases from V and 6 bases from J, with 18 bases between. The CDR3 loop reads CASSDTSTIGFNEQFF. The DNA of the CDR3 is TGTGCCAGCAGTGATACGTCTACTATTGGGTTCAATGAGCAGTTCTTC.

This sequence joins TRBV5-6 and TRBJ2-3, with D possibly being TRBD2 (5 bases). Trimming left V 2 bases short and J 0 bases short, with 10 bases between. Germline V lookup: CDR1 SGHDT, CDR2 YYEEEE. The CDR3 runs to 15 residues. This chain's CDR3 is CASSFLSDSTDTQYF. The CDR3 DNA is TGTGCCAGCAGCTTTCTTAGCGACAGCACAGATACGCAGTATTTT.